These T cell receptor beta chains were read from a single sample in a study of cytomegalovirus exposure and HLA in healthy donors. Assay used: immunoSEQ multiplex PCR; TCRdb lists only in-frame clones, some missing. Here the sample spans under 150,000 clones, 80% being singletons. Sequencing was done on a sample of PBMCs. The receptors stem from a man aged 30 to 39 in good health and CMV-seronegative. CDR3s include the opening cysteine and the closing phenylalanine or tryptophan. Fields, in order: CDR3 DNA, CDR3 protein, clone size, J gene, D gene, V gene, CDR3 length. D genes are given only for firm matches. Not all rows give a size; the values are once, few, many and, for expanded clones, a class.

CDR3nt: TGTGCCATCAGCCCACTACTAGCGGGTGACTCCTACAATGAGCAGTTCTTC; CDR3aa: CAISPLLAGDSYNEQFF; abundance: NA; j_gene: TRBJ2-1; d_gene: TRBD2; v_gene: TRBV10-3; len: 17
CDR3nt: TGTGCCAGCAGTTACCACGACAGGGCTGGCTACACCTTC; CDR3aa: CASSYHDRAGYTF; abundance: NA; j_gene: TRBJ1-2; d_gene: TRBD1; v_gene: TRBV6-5; len: 13
CDR3nt: TGTGCCAGCAGCGCCCGACTAAGCCAAGAGACCCAGTACTTC; CDR3aa: CASSARLSQETQYF; abundance: NA; j_gene: TRBJ2-5; d_gene: NA; v_gene: TRBV7-2; len: 14
CDR3nt: TGCGCCAGCAGCAGGGACCGGGACAGTGAAGCTTTCTTT; CDR3aa: CASSRDRDSEAFF; abundance: NA; j_gene: TRBJ1-1; d_gene: TRBD1; v_gene: TRBV5-1; len: 13
CDR3nt: TGTGCCAGCAGTCCCGAAGGGGTCATGAACACTGAAGCTTTCTTT; CDR3aa: CASSPEGVMNTEAFF; abundance: NA; j_gene: TRBJ1-1; d_gene: NA; v_gene: TRBV27; len: 15
CDR3nt: TGTGCCAGCGGCAGGCTGAACACTGAAGCTTTCTTT; CDR3aa: CASGRLNTEAFF; abundance: NA; j_gene: TRBJ1-1; d_gene: NA; v_gene: TRBV21-1; len: 12
CDR3nt: TGTGCCAGCAGTTTATCGGTCTGGTCAGGTTGGTCCTACGAGCAGTACTTC; CDR3aa: CASSLSVWSGWSYEQYF; abundance: NA; j_gene: TRBJ2-7; d_gene: NA; v_gene: TRBV28; len: 17
CDR3nt: TGCGCCAGCAAACAGGGCCACACTGAAGCTTTCTTT; CDR3aa: CASKQGHTEAFF; abundance: NA; j_gene: TRBJ1-1; d_gene: NA; v_gene: TRBV5-1; len: 12
CDR3nt: TGTGCCTGGAGTAGGGACAAAAGAAACACTGAAGCTTTCTTT; CDR3aa: CAWSRDKRNTEAFF; abundance: NA; j_gene: TRBJ1-1; d_gene: NA; v_gene: TRBV30; len: 14
CDR3nt: TGTGCTAGTGGTTTCCCCAGGTATGAGCAGTTCTTC; CDR3aa: CASGFPRYEQFF; abundance: once; j_gene: TRBJ2-1; d_gene: NA; v_gene: TRBV12-5; len: 12
CDR3nt: TGTGCCAGCAGTTCCTACGCCATGGAGCAGTACTTC; CDR3aa: CASSSYAMEQYF; abundance: NA; j_gene: TRBJ2-7; d_gene: NA; v_gene: TRBV2; len: 12
CDR3nt: TGTGCCAGCAGCGATCAGGGGACAGGGATCTCTGGGGCCAACGTCCTGACTTTC; CDR3aa: CASSDQGTGISGANVLTF; abundance: NA; j_gene: TRBJ2-6; d_gene: TRBD1; v_gene: TRBV7-9; len: 18
CDR3nt: TGTGCCAGCAGTGTACTAGCGGGACCAACCGCCTCCTACGAGCAGTACTTC; CDR3aa: CASSVLAGPTASYEQYF; abundance: NA; j_gene: TRBJ2-7; d_gene: TRBD2; v_gene: TRBV6-1; len: 17
CDR3nt: TGCGCCAGCAGCTTGGCCCGGGAGAGCCGTGCCTACCCCTTC; CDR3aa: CASSLARESRAYPF; abundance: NA; j_gene: TRBJ1-2; d_gene: NA; v_gene: TRBV5-1; len: 14
CDR3nt: TGTGCCAGTAGTATAGCGAGTTGGGACAGAGCTAGCACAGATACGCAGTATTTT; CDR3aa: CASSIASWDRASTDTQYF; abundance: NA; j_gene: TRBJ2-3; d_gene: TRBD1; v_gene: TRBV19; len: 18
CDR3nt: TGTGCCAGCAGTCCATACTACGCTAGCGGCAATGAGCAGTTCTTC; CDR3aa: CASSPYYASGNEQFF; abundance: once; j_gene: TRBJ2-1; d_gene: TRBD2; v_gene: TRBV27; len: 15
CDR3nt: TGTGCCAGCAGCTTACCCGGGACAGGGGTAAGGACCTACGAGCAGTACTTC; CDR3aa: CASSLPGTGVRTYEQYF; abundance: NA; j_gene: TRBJ2-7; d_gene: TRBD1; v_gene: TRBV7-8; len: 17
CDR3nt: TGTGCCAGCAGTCCCCGGGACAGTCCCTACGAGCAGTACTTC; CDR3aa: CASSPRDSPYEQYF; abundance: NA; j_gene: TRBJ2-7; d_gene: TRBD1; v_gene: TRBV27; len: 14
CDR3nt: TGTGCCAGCAGCTCAATACCGGGACTACGGGGTACGCAGTATTTT; CDR3aa: CASSSIPGLRGTQYF; abundance: NA; j_gene: TRBJ2-3; d_gene: TRBD2; v_gene: TRBV7-3; len: 15
CDR3nt: TGTGCCAGCTCACCCCTGGAGGGCGGCTACACCTTC; CDR3aa: CASSPLEGGYTF; abundance: NA; j_gene: TRBJ1-2; d_gene: NA; v_gene: TRBV18; len: 12
CDR3nt: TGTGCCATCAATGGCGGGCTGAGCTCCTACGAGCAGTACTTC; CDR3aa: CAINGGLSSYEQYF; abundance: NA; j_gene: TRBJ2-7; d_gene: NA; v_gene: TRBV10-3; len: 14
CDR3nt: TGTGCCAGCAGCTTGGCCTCGACAGATACGCAGTATTTT; CDR3aa: CASSLASTDTQYF; abundance: NA; j_gene: TRBJ2-3; d_gene: NA; v_gene: TRBV5-4; len: 13
CDR3nt: TGCAGCGTTGAATCTTATCCAGGGGAGTCCTACAATGAGCAGTTCTTC; CDR3aa: CSVESYPGESYNEQFF; abundance: NA; j_gene: TRBJ2-1; d_gene: NA; v_gene: TRBV29-1; len: 16
CDR3nt: TGCGCCAGCAGCGCCCCCGCCAGGGGACTAGCCCAATCTTATGAGCAGTTCTTC; CDR3aa: CASSAPARGLAQSYEQFF; abundance: NA; j_gene: TRBJ2-1; d_gene: TRBD2; v_gene: TRBV4-3; len: 18
CDR3nt: TGTGCCAGCAGCCTGCCTAGCGTTGGCACAGATACGCAGTATTTT; CDR3aa: CASSLPSVGTDTQYF; abundance: NA; j_gene: TRBJ2-3; d_gene: NA; v_gene: TRBV7-9; len: 15
CDR3nt: TGTGCCAGCAGCCGCGGAACGGTTGCGAACACCGGGGAGCTGTTTTTT; CDR3aa: CASSRGTVANTGELFF; abundance: once; j_gene: TRBJ2-2; d_gene: NA; v_gene: TRBV4-2; len: 16
CDR3nt: TGCGCCAGCAGTGAGAAAACAGGGGGCCATGCAAGTGGCTACACCTTC; CDR3aa: CASSEKTGGHASGYTF; abundance: NA; j_gene: TRBJ1-2; d_gene: TRBD1; v_gene: TRBV10-1; len: 16
CDR3nt: TGTGCCAGCAGCCCCGGGACAGGGGGCATGAACACTGAAGCTTTCTTT; CDR3aa: CASSPGTGGMNTEAFF; abundance: NA; j_gene: TRBJ1-1; d_gene: TRBD1; v_gene: TRBV7-9; len: 16
CDR3nt: TGTGCCAGCAGTTCATGGGGCGGGAGGGCCGTGAGCACAGATACGCAGTATTTT; CDR3aa: CASSSWGGRAVSTDTQYF; abundance: NA; j_gene: TRBJ2-3; d_gene: TRBD2; v_gene: TRBV27; len: 18
CDR3nt: TGCGCCAGCAGCTGGGTATCACTAGGGTCCGCAATTGAGCAGTTCTTC; CDR3aa: CASSWVSLGSAIEQFF; abundance: NA; j_gene: TRBJ2-1; d_gene: NA; v_gene: TRBV5-1; len: 16
CDR3nt: TGCAGTGTCACAGCGGGCTACGAGCAGTACTTC; CDR3aa: CSVTAGYEQYF; abundance: NA; j_gene: TRBJ2-7; d_gene: NA; v_gene: TRBV20-1; len: 11
CDR3nt: TGTGCCAGCAGCGAGGAAACTAGCGTTATCTACAATGAGCAGTTCTTC; CDR3aa: CASSEETSVIYNEQFF; abundance: NA; j_gene: TRBJ2-1; d_gene: TRBD2; v_gene: TRBV5-4; len: 16
CDR3nt: TGTGCCAGCAGGGGGGGACCGGGATTATACGAGCAGTACTTC; CDR3aa: CASRGGPGLYEQYF; abundance: NA; j_gene: TRBJ2-7; d_gene: NA; v_gene: TRBV28; len: 14
CDR3nt: TGTGCCAGCAGCTTCCTAGTAGGTGGGGCCAACGTCCTGACTTTC; CDR3aa: CASSFLVGGANVLTF; abundance: NA; j_gene: TRBJ2-6; d_gene: NA; v_gene: TRBV7-2; len: 15
CDR3nt: TGTGCCAGCAGTCAAGCCGGGACAGGGTTCGGCGAGCAGTACTTC; CDR3aa: CASSQAGTGFGEQYF; abundance: NA; j_gene: TRBJ2-7; d_gene: TRBD1; v_gene: TRBV28; len: 15
CDR3nt: TGCAGCGTTGAGGGGGGCACCGGGGAGCTGTTTTTT; CDR3aa: CSVEGGTGELFF; abundance: NA; j_gene: TRBJ2-2; d_gene: NA; v_gene: TRBV29-1; len: 12
CDR3nt: TGTGCCAGCTCACCCGCGGGCAGGTCCTACGAGCAGTACTTC; CDR3aa: CASSPAGRSYEQYF; abundance: NA; j_gene: TRBJ2-7; d_gene: NA; v_gene: TRBV18; len: 14
CDR3nt: TGTGCCAGCAGCTCCGAGGAAGTAGCTAACTATGGCTACACCTTC; CDR3aa: CASSSEEVANYGYTF; abundance: NA; j_gene: TRBJ1-2; d_gene: NA; v_gene: TRBV7-2; len: 15
CDR3nt: TGTGCCAGCAGTTCGGGACAGTATAGCAATCAGCCCCAGCATTTT; CDR3aa: CASSSGQYSNQPQHF; abundance: once; j_gene: TRBJ1-5; d_gene: TRBD1; v_gene: TRBV28; len: 15
CDR3nt: TGTGCCAGCAGTTTCCTAGGACAGACCTACGAGCAGTACTTC; CDR3aa: CASSFLGQTYEQYF; abundance: once; j_gene: TRBJ2-7; d_gene: NA; v_gene: TRBV27; len: 14
CDR3nt: TGCGCCAGCAGCCAAGACAGGGGAGGGTCAGATACGCAGTATTTT; CDR3aa: CASSQDRGGSDTQYF; abundance: once; j_gene: TRBJ2-3; d_gene: NA; v_gene: TRBV4-1; len: 15
CDR3nt: TGTGCCAGCAGCGCGGACAGGGGGGTCACTGAAGCTTTCTTT; CDR3aa: CASSADRGVTEAFF; abundance: NA; j_gene: TRBJ1-1; d_gene: TRBD1; v_gene: TRBV9; len: 14
CDR3nt: TGCAGCGTTGAAGACCCAATGGACACAGCTCCAGATACGCAGTATTTT; CDR3aa: CSVEDPMDTAPDTQYF; abundance: NA; j_gene: TRBJ2-3; d_gene: NA; v_gene: TRBV29-1; len: 16
CDR3nt: TGTGCCAGCAGCGCCGGACTAGCGGGAGGGGATACGCAGTATTTT; CDR3aa: CASSAGLAGGDTQYF; abundance: NA; j_gene: TRBJ2-3; d_gene: TRBD2; v_gene: TRBV9; len: 15
CDR3nt: TGTGCCAGCAGTCTCCGGGACAGCTGGTACGAGCAGTACTTC; CDR3aa: CASSLRDSWYEQYF; abundance: NA; j_gene: TRBJ2-7; d_gene: TRBD1; v_gene: TRBV27; len: 14
CDR3nt: TGTGCCAGCAGTTACGGTCGCAGATCCTACGAGCAGTACTTC; CDR3aa: CASSYGRRSYEQYF; abundance: NA; j_gene: TRBJ2-7; d_gene: NA; v_gene: TRBV6-5; len: 14
CDR3nt: TGTGCCAGCAGTTTATCTCCGGGACAGACGCAAGAGACCCAGTACTTC; CDR3aa: CASSLSPGQTQETQYF; abundance: NA; j_gene: TRBJ2-5; d_gene: TRBD1; v_gene: TRBV28; len: 16
CDR3nt: TGTGCCAGCAGTGAACCGGGACTAGTCCCCTACGAGCAGTACTTC; CDR3aa: CASSEPGLVPYEQYF; abundance: NA; j_gene: TRBJ2-7; d_gene: TRBD2; v_gene: TRBV6-1; len: 15